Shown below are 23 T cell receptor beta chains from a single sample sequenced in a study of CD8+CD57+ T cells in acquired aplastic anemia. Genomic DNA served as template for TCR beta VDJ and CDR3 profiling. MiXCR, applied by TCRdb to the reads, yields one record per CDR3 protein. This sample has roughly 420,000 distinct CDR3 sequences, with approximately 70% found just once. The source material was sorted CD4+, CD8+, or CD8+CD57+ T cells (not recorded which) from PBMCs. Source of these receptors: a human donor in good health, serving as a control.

Here the CDR3 DNA reads TGTGCCAGCAAAGCGCCTAGCGGGGGTACCGAACAGTTCTTC. Translating gives CASKAPSGGTEQFF. The gene calls are TRBV6-5 and TRBJ2-1; 10 positions agree with TRBD2. V lost 7 bases, J lost 13 bases, and 13 bases stayed unmatched. This CDR3 is 14 amino acids long. Germline loops: CDR1 MNHEY, CDR2 SVGAGI.

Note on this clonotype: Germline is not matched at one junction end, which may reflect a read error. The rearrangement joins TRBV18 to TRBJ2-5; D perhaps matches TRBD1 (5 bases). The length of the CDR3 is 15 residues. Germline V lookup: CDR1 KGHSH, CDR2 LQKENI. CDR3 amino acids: CASSSPDTYQETQYF. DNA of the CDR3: TGTGCCAGCTCATCACCGGACACGTACCAAGAGACCCAGTACTTC.

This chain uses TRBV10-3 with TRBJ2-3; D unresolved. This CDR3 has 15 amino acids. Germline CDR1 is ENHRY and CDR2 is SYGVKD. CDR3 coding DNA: TGTGCTAGCAGTGTGCCTCCTACATGCACAGATACGCAGTATTTT. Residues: CASSVPPTCTDTQYF.

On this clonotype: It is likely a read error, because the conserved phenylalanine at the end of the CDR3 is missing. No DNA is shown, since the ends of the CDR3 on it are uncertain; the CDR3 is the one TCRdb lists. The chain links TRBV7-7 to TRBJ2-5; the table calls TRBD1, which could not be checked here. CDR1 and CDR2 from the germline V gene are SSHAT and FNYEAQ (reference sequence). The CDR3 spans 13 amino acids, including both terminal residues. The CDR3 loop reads CASSFSGAPENQY.

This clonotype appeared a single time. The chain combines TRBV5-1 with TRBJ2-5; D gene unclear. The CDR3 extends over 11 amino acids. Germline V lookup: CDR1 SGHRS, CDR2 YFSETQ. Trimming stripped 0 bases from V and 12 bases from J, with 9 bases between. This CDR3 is CASSLEETEYF. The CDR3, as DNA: TGCGCCAGCAGCTTGGAGGAGACGGAGTACTTC.

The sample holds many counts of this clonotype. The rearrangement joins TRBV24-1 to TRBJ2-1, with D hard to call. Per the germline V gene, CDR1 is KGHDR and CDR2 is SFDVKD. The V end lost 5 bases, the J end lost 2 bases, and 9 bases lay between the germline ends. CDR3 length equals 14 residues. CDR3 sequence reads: CATSVPNTYNEQFF. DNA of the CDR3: TGTGCCACCAGTGTCCCGAACACCTACAATGAGCAGTTCTTC.

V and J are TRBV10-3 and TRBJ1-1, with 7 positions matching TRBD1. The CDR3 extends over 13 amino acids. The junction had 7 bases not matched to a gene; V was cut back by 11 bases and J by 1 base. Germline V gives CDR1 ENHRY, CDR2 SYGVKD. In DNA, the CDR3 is TGTGCCGGTTCGGGACAGTCGAACACTGAAGCTTTCTTT. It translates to CAGSGQSNTEAFF.

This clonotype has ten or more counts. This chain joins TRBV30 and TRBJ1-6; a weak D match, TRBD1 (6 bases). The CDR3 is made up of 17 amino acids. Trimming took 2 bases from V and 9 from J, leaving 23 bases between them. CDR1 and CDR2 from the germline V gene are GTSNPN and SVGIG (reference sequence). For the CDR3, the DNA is TGTGCCTGGAGTTACCCAGGACAGCCGCTTTCGGGTTCACCCCTCCACTTT. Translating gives CAWSYPGQPLSGSPLHF.

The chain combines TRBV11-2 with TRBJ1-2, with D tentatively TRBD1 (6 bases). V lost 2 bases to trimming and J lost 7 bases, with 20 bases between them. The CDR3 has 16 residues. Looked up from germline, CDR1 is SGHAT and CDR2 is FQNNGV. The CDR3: CASSLTRGRGSFGYTF. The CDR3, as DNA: TGTGCCAGCAGCTTAACCCGGGGCAGGGGAAGTTTTGGCTACACCTTC.

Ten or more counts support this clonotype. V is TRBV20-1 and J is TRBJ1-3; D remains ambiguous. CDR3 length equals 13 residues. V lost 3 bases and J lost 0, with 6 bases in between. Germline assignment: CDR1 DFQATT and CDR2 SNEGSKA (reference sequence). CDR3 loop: CSASKGSGNTIYF. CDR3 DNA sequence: TGCAGTGCTAGTAAAGGCTCTGGAAACACCATATATTTT.

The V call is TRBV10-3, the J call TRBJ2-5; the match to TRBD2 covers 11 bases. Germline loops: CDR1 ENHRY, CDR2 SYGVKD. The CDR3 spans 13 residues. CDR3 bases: TGTGCTCTTAGCGGGGGGGTGCAAGAGACCCAGTACTTC. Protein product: CALSGGVQETQYF.

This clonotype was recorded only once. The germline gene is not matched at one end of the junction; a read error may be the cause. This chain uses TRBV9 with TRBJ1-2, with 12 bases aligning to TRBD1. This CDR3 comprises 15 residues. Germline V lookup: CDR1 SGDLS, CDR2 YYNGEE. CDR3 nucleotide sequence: TGTGCCACCAGCGTCGGAGGGACAGGGGGCTATCACTACACCTTC. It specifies CATSVGGTGGYHYTF. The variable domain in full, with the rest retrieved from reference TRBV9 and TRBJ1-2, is DSGVTQTPKHLITATGQRVTLRCSPRSGDLSVYWYQQSLDQGLQFLIQYYNGEERAKGNILERFSAQQFPDLHSELNLSSLELGDSALYFCATSVGGTGGYHYTFGSGTRLTVV.

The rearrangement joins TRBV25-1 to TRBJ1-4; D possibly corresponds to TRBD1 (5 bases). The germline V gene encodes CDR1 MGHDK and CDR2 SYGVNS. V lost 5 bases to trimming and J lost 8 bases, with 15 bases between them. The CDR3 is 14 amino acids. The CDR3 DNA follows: TGTGCCAGCAGTCTGCAGGGACGTCGGGAAAAACTGTTTTTT. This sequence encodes CASSLQGRREKLFF.

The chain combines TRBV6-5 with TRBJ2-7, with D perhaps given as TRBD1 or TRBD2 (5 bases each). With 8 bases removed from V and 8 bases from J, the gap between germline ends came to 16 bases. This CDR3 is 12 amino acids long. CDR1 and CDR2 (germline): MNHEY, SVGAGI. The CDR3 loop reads CASGSGPSKQYF. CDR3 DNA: TGTGCCAGCGGTTCGGGACCCTCTAAGCAGTACTTC.

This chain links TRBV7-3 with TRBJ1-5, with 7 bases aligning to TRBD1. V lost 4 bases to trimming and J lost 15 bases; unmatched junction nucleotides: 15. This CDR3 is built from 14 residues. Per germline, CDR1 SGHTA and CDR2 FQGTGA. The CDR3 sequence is CASSWDRSTRALHF. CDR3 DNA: TGTGCCAGCAGCTGGGACAGAAGCACTCGGGCCCTGCATTTT.

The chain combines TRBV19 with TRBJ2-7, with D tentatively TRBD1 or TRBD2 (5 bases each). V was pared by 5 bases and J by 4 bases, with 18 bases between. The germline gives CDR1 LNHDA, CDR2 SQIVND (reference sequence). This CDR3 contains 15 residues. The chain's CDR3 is CASSLAGAGLYEQYF. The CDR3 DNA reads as TGTGCCAGTAGTCTAGCTGGGGCAGGGCTTTACGAGCAGTACTTC.

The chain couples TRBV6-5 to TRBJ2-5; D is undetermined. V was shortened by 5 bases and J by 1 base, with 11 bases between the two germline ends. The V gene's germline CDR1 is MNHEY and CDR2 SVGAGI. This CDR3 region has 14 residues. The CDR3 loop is CASSGFALQETQYF. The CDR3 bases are TGTGCCAGCAGTGGGTTTGCGCTCCAAGAGACCCAGTACTTC.

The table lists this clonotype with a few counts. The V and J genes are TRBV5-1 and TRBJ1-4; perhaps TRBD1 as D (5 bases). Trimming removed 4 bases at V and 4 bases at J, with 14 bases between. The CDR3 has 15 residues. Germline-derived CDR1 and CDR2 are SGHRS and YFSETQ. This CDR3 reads CASSVGGIRNEKLFF. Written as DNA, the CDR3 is TGCGCCAGCAGCGTGGGGGGAATTCGTAATGAAAAACTGTTTTTT.

The CDR3 sequence is CASSFQQGAGEAFQYF. For the CDR3, the DNA is TGTGCCAGCAGCTTCCAACAGGGGGCAGGTGAAGCCTTCCAGTACTTC. This rearrangement joins TRBV7-2 to TRBJ2-7; TRBD1 matches at 9 bases. CDR3 length: 16 residues. The germline gives CDR1 SGHTA, CDR2 FQGNSA. V lost 3 bases and J lost 10; bases outside the gene matches: 16.

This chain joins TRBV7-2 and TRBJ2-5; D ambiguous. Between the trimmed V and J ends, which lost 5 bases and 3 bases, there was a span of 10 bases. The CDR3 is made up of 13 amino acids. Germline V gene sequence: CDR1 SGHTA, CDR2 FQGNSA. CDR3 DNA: TGTGCCAGCAGCGCTGACCTGGAAGAGACCCAGTACTTC. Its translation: CASSADLEETQYF.

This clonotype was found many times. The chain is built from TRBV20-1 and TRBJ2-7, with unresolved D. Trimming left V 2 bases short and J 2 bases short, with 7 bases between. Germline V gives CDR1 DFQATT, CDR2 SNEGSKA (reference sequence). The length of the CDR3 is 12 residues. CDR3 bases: TGCAGTGCTAGATTGAAGGCCTACGAGCAGTACTTC. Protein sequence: CSARLKAYEQYF.

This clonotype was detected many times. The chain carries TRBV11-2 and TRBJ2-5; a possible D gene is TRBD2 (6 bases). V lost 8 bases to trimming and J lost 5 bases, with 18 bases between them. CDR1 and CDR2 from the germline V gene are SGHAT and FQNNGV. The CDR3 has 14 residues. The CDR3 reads CASEGAARGETQYF. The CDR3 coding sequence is TGTGCCAGCGAAGGGGCAGCCCGGGGGGAGACCCAGTACTTC.

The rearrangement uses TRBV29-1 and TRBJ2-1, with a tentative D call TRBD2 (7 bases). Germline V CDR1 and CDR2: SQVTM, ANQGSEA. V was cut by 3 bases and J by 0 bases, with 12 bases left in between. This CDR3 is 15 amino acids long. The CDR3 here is CSVESGTSSYNEQFF. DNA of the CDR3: TGCAGCGTTGAGAGCGGGACAAGCTCCTACAATGAGCAGTTCTTC.